The TCR beta chain described here comes from a study of cytomegalovirus exposure and HLA in healthy donors. Overall study context: Early released data had approximately 86 million unique TCRs, all coming from HLA-typed donors. The Caucasian-associated ancestry cluster contained 81% of the approximately 400 genotyped donors. The study, taken as a whole, reports: Within an earlier analysis, most TCR beta V segments proved productive either about 87% or about 30% of the time.

13 Jbeta primers and 60 Vbeta primers were used for the PCR. Methods used by the authors: Later work found 80 million or so unique TCR beta chains, with approximately 12 million shared. Some clones are missing from TCRdb's copy, which holds only in-frame ones; the method was immunoSEQ multiplex PCR. V and J calls and clone size are as listed in that table; D and trimming were resolved from the DNA. The data show 50,000 to 70,000 clones, with approximately 80% seen just once and more than 2.5% held by the top ten. Comment on this clone: Its antigen is not identified.

The CDR3 runs 17 residues. The germline V gene has CDR1 SGHVS and CDR2 FNYEAQ. V shed 5 bases and J 4 bases; nucleotides not matched to a gene: 12. The chain uses TRBV7-6 and TRBJ1-2; 11 bases map to TRBD1. The receptor was derived from a female donor in good health and CMV-seronegative. Sequenced sample: PBMCs. CDR3 amino acids: CASSPGTGGSFAYGYTF. Here the CDR3 DNA reads TGTGCCAGCAGCCCCGGGACAGGGGGGTCGTTCGCCTATGGCTACACCTTC. Together with reference TRBV7-6 and TRBJ1-2, the CDR3 gives the full variable domain: GAGVSQSPRYKVTKRGQDVALRCDPISGHVSLYWYRQALGQGPEFLTYFNYEAQQDKSGLPNDRFSAERPEGSISTLTIQRTEQRDSAMYRCASSPGTGGSFAYGYTFGSGTRLTVV.